A selection of T cell receptor beta chains follows, all from one sample in a study of blood T cell repertoires in COVID-19. The method was immunoSEQ multiplex PCR; TCRdb's version includes in-frame clones alone and lacks a portion of them. The table has 20,000 to 25,000 clones, 80% to 90% seen once. Sample: peripheral blood. Receptors originate from a man in his 70s in a cohort sampled during active COVID-19. The CDR3 runs from the conserved cysteine through the conserved F or W. A D gene is named only where the DNA matches it firmly. Some rows mark clone size as missing; the rest say once, few, many or name a class of expanded clone.

j_gene: TRBJ2-7; abundance: .; d_gene: TRBD1; v_gene: TRBV18; CDR3nt: TGTGCCAGCTCACCGTCGGGACAGGGCCCCTACGAGCAGTACTTC; CDR3aa: CASSPSGQGPYEQYF
j_gene: TRBJ1-2; abundance: .; d_gene: TRBD1; v_gene: TRBV9; CDR3nt: TGTGCCAGCAGCCCTGGGGACAGGGCTAACTATGGCTACACCTTC; CDR3aa: CASSPGDRANYGYTF
j_gene: TRBJ1-2; abundance: .; d_gene: .; v_gene: TRBV19; CDR3nt: TGTGCCAGTAGTGTTGTTCCCGCCGGTGAAGGCTACACCTTC; CDR3aa: CASSVVPAGEGYTF
j_gene: TRBJ2-1; abundance: .; d_gene: .; v_gene: TRBV11-3; CDR3nt: TGTGCCAGCAGCACCCGGGGGGCAGGGGGCAGGGATGAGCAGTTCTTC; CDR3aa: CASSTRGAGGRDEQFF
j_gene: TRBJ1-5; abundance: once; d_gene: .; v_gene: TRBV4-1; CDR3nt: TGCGCCAGCAGCCATGGGGAGGGGGAGCCCCAGCATTTT; CDR3aa: CASSHGEGEPQHF
j_gene: TRBJ1-6; abundance: once; d_gene: .; v_gene: TRBV11-2; CDR3nt: TGTGCCAGCAGCTTAGCCGGACATACTAATTCACCCCTCCACTTT; CDR3aa: CASSLAGHTNSPLHF
j_gene: TRBJ1-5; abundance: .; d_gene: .; v_gene: TRBV28; CDR3nt: TGTGCCAGCAGTCCCGGGACTGTCAGTCAGCCCCAGCATTTT; CDR3aa: CASSPGTVSQPQHF
j_gene: TRBJ2-7; abundance: .; d_gene: .; v_gene: TRBV7-9; CDR3nt: TGTGCCAGCAGCTCTCTGCGGGTAGGGCGGGAACCCCGATCCTACGAGCAGTACTTC; CDR3aa: CASSSLRVGREPRSYEQYF
j_gene: TRBJ2-5; abundance: .; d_gene: TRBD2; v_gene: TRBV4-1; CDR3nt: TGCGCCAGCAGCCAAGATCGGGGAGCGGGAGTTCGAGAGACCCAGTACTTC; CDR3aa: CASSQDRGAGVRETQYF
j_gene: TRBJ2-7; abundance: .; d_gene: .; v_gene: TRBV19; CDR3nt: TGTGCCAGTAGTATAGTGGGAGGCTACGAGCAGTACTTC; CDR3aa: CASSIVGGYEQYF
j_gene: TRBJ2-5; abundance: .; d_gene: .; v_gene: TRBV7-2; CDR3nt: TGTGCCAGCAGCTTAGACCAGGGTGAAGAAAAGACCCAGTACTTC; CDR3aa: CASSLDQGEEKTQYF
j_gene: TRBJ1-6; abundance: once; d_gene: .; v_gene: TRBV9; CDR3nt: TGTGCCAGCAGCGTAGGTCGGGATAATTCACCCCTCCACTTT; CDR3aa: CASSVGRDNSPLHF
j_gene: TRBJ2-5; abundance: .; d_gene: TRBD2; v_gene: TRBV19; CDR3nt: TGTGCCAGTAGTACCTCGGGACTAGCTTCGGAGACCCAGTACTTC; CDR3aa: CASSTSGLASETQYF
j_gene: TRBJ1-5; abundance: .; d_gene: TRBD1; v_gene: TRBV4-2; CDR3nt: TGTGCCAGCAGCCAGGGAGGACAGGGTAGTCAGCCCCAGCATTTT; CDR3aa: CASSQGGQGSQPQHF
j_gene: TRBJ2-1; abundance: .; d_gene: .; v_gene: TRBV6-5; CDR3nt: TGTGCCAGCAGACTCGGGGGTAGCTCCTACAATGAGCAGTTCTTC; CDR3aa: CASRLGGSSYNEQFF
j_gene: TRBJ2-6; abundance: .; d_gene: TRBD1; v_gene: TRBV28; CDR3nt: TGTGCCAGCAGAAAAACAGGGGCGGGTGGGGCCAACGTCCTGACTTTC; CDR3aa: CASRKTGAGGANVLTF
j_gene: TRBJ1-5; abundance: few; d_gene: .; v_gene: TRBV21-1; CDR3nt: TGTGCCATTTCCCGGGAGGGGGCCGGTCAGCCCCAGCATTTT; CDR3aa: CAISREGAGQPQHF
j_gene: TRBJ1-1; abundance: .; d_gene: .; v_gene: TRBV18; CDR3nt: TGTGCCAGCTCACCACCAGGGGGTATGAACACTGAAGCTTTCTTT; CDR3aa: CASSPPGGMNTEAFF
j_gene: TRBJ2-2; abundance: .; d_gene: TRBD1; v_gene: TRBV5-1; CDR3nt: TGCGCCAGCAGCCCGGACAGGGTTAACGGGGAGCTGTTTTTT; CDR3aa: CASSPDRVNGELFF
j_gene: TRBJ2-3; abundance: once; d_gene: TRBD2; v_gene: TRBV10-3; CDR3nt: TGTGCCATCAGTGACCCCACTAGCGGGAGGGGAGATACGCAGTATTTT; CDR3aa: CAISDPTSGRGDTQYF
j_gene: TRBJ1-5; abundance: .; d_gene: TRBD1; v_gene: TRBV27; CDR3nt: TGTGCCAGCAGTCCCACCGGGACAGGGGTCAATCAGCCCCAGCATTTT; CDR3aa: CASSPTGTGVNQPQHF
j_gene: TRBJ1-6; abundance: .; d_gene: TRBD1; v_gene: TRBV6-6; CDR3nt: TGTGCCAGCAGTCGTCCCGGGACAGCGATCTATAATTCACCCCTCCACTTT; CDR3aa: CASSRPGTAIYNSPLHF
j_gene: TRBJ2-2; abundance: .; d_gene: .; v_gene: TRBV28; CDR3nt: TGTGCCAGCAGTTTAGAGTTTCGGGGACTCGGGAACACCGGGGAGCTGTTTTTT; CDR3aa: CASSLEFRGLGNTGELFF
j_gene: TRBJ2-2; abundance: medium-sized; d_gene: .; v_gene: TRBV19; CDR3nt: TGTGCCAGTAGTCCTCCTGTTGAGACCGGGGAGCTGTTTTTT; CDR3aa: CASSPPVETGELFF
j_gene: TRBJ2-7; abundance: .; d_gene: .; v_gene: TRBV4-3; CDR3nt: TGCGCCAGCAGCCAGGTACAGGGTTACGAGCAGTACTTC; CDR3aa: CASSQVQGYEQYF
j_gene: TRBJ2-1; abundance: .; d_gene: TRBD2; v_gene: TRBV7-3; CDR3nt: TGTGCCAGCAGCTTAGGGCTAGCGGGATACAATGAGCAGTTCTTC; CDR3aa: CASSLGLAGYNEQFF
j_gene: TRBJ1-5; abundance: .; d_gene: .; v_gene: TRBV18; CDR3nt: TGTGCCAGCTCACCTCGGGGGGGTAACAATCAGCCCCAGCATTTT; CDR3aa: CASSPRGGNNQPQHF
j_gene: TRBJ1-1; abundance: .; d_gene: .; v_gene: TRBV11-2; CDR3nt: TGTGCCAGCAGCTTACAGGGGATGAACACTGAAGCTTTCTTT; CDR3aa: CASSLQGMNTEAFF
j_gene: TRBJ1-6; abundance: .; d_gene: TRBD1; v_gene: TRBV13; CDR3nt: TGTGCCAGCAGCTCCGGGACAGGGAGGAATTCACCCCTCCACTTT; CDR3aa: CASSSGTGRNSPLHF
j_gene: TRBJ1-1; abundance: once; d_gene: TRBD1; v_gene: TRBV30; CDR3nt: TGTGCCTACAACAGGGGTTATTCGGGATCTGAAGCTTTCTTT; CDR3aa: CAYNRGYSGSEAFF
j_gene: TRBJ2-1; abundance: .; d_gene: .; v_gene: TRBV5-8; CDR3nt: TGTGCCAGCAGCCCGGGTAGCGGCGCCTACAATGAGCAGTTCTTC; CDR3aa: CASSPGSGAYNEQFF
j_gene: TRBJ2-5; abundance: .; d_gene: TRBD1; v_gene: TRBV18; CDR3nt: TGTGCCAGCTCCCGGGACAGGGACGAGACCCAGTACTTC; CDR3aa: CASSRDRDETQYF
j_gene: TRBJ2-2; abundance: few; d_gene: TRBD2; v_gene: TRBV7-9; CDR3nt: TGTGCCAGCAGCTTATTTAGCGGGAGAGTTAACGGGGAGCTGTTTTTT; CDR3aa: CASSLFSGRVNGELFF
j_gene: TRBJ2-2; abundance: .; d_gene: TRBD1; v_gene: TRBV2; CDR3nt: TGTGCCAGCAGTTTGGGACAGGGGGAAACCGGGGAGCTGTTTTTT; CDR3aa: CASSLGQGETGELFF
j_gene: TRBJ1-2; abundance: .; d_gene: .; v_gene: TRBV6-2/TRBV6-3; CDR3nt: TGTGCCAGCAGTTCCTCCCCTCATGGCTACACCTTC; CDR3aa: CASSSSPHGYTF
j_gene: TRBJ1-2; abundance: .; d_gene: .; v_gene: TRBV6-4; CDR3nt: TGTGCCAGCAGTGACTCGTATAGTGCACCTAGGGGCTACACCTTC; CDR3aa: CASSDSYSAPRGYTF
j_gene: TRBJ1-5; abundance: .; d_gene: .; v_gene: TRBV28; CDR3nt: TGTGCCAGCAGTCCCCCCTGGCGGCGGCGGGATCAGCCCCAGCATTTT; CDR3aa: CASSPPWRRRDQPQHF
j_gene: TRBJ2-3; abundance: .; d_gene: .; v_gene: TRBV5-1; CDR3nt: TGCGCCAGCAGCTTGCGACAGAGCACAGATACGCAGTATTTT; CDR3aa: CASSLRQSTDTQYF
j_gene: TRBJ2-1; abundance: .; d_gene: TRBD2; v_gene: TRBV18; CDR3nt: TGTGCCAGCTCACCTCGGGAGGCCCTACGGGGTGAGCAGTTCTTC; CDR3aa: CASSPREALRGEQFF
j_gene: TRBJ2-3; abundance: .; d_gene: TRBD1; v_gene: TRBV11-2; CDR3nt: TGTGCCAGCAGCTTAGCCCCACAGGGGCGCAGGCCAGATACGCAGTATTTT; CDR3aa: CASSLAPQGRRPDTQYF